This T cell receptor beta chain was profiled in a study of cytomegalovirus exposure and HLA in healthy donors. Study results and caveats: Further analysis was carried out later, and it showed several of the most significant clusters appearing linked to common viral pathogens. According to the study, some 160 TCR beta chains were cytomegalovirus-associated. In a later analysis, HLA-associated TCR beta chains were more clonally expanded than equally common others.

In the PCR, 60 Vbeta and 13 Jbeta primers were used. Generated by immunoSEQ multiplex PCR, the TCRdb table keeps only in-frame clones and is missing some. In the table there are fewer than 200,000 clones, around 82% of which are singletons. In regard to this clone: The antigen is undetermined.

The V end was cut by 2 bases, the J end by 3 bases, with 12 bases between. This CDR3 has 15 residues. Germline CDR1 is MRHNA and CDR2 is SNTAGT. This TCR was recovered from a male donor in good health and CMV-seronegative. The rearrangement uses TRBV6-4 and TRBJ2-3; tentative D call: TRBD1 (6 bases). Sequencing was done on a sample of PBMCs. The CDR3 loop reads CASSDTGIGTDTQYF. The CDR3 DNA reads TGTGCCAGCAGTGACACAGGGATTGGGACAGATACGCAGTATTTT.